Listed here is a single T cell receptor beta chain. Its antigen is not identified. These data are taken from a study of cytomegalovirus exposure and HLA in healthy donors. Germline V gene sequence: CDR1 MNHEY, CDR2 SVGAGI. V dropped 6 bases and J dropped 6; count of bases not matched to a gene: 12. The CDR3 loop spans 15 amino acids. Using immunoSEQ multiplex PCR, the repertoire was profiled, and TCRdb retains in-frame clones only, with some absent. Of more than 140,000 clones detected, 85% to 90% appear once; the ten largest clones hold 3% to 3.5%. Regarding the study as a whole: A list of approximately 160 TCR beta chains associated with cytomegalovirus was given.

The rearrangement joins TRBV6-5 to TRBJ2-7; 9 nucleotides match TRBD1. Material for sequencing was PBMCs. The origin of this receptor is a woman aged 18-29 years in good health and CMV-seropositive. CDR3 sequence reads: CASRPTGQGSLEQYF. The CDR3 region has the DNA TGTGCCAGCAGACCGACTGGACAGGGGTCTCTCGAGCAGTACTTC.